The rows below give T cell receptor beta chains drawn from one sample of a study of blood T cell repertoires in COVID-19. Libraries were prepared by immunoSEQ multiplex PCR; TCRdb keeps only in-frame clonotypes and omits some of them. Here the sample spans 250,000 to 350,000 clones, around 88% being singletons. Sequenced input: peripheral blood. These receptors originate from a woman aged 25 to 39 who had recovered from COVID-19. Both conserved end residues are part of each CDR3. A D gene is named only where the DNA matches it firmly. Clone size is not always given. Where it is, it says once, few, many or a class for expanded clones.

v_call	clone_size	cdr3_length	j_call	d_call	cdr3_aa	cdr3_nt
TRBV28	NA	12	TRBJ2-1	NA	CASSFEYNEQFF	TGTGCCAGCAGTTTTGAGTACAATGAGCAGTTCTTC
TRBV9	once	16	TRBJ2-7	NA	CASSVAGGGSSYEQYF	TGTGCCAGCAGCGTAGCTGGGGGGGGCAGCTCCTACGAGCAGTACTTC
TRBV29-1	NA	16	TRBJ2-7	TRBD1	CSVEGGQMSNTYEQYF	TGCAGCGTTGAAGGGGGACAGATGAGTAATACCTACGAGCAGTACTTC
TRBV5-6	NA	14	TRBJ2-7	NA	CASSLRGGMGEQYF	TGTGCCAGCAGCTTACGAGGGGGAATGGGCGAGCAGTACTTC
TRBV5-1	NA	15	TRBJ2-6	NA	CASSLVLSGANVLTF	TGCGCCAGCAGCTTGGTACTCTCTGGGGCCAACGTCCTGACTTTC
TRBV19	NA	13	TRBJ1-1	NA	CASSFQGSTEAFF	TGTGCCAGTAGTTTTCAGGGGAGCACTGAAGCTTTCTTT
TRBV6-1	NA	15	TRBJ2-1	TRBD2	CASSEGTSEGNEQFF	TGTGCCAGCAGTGAGGGGACTAGCGAGGGCAATGAGCAGTTCTTC
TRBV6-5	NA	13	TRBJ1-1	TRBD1	CASSRDREGEAFF	TGTGCCAGCTCCCGGGACAGGGAAGGTGAAGCTTTCTTT
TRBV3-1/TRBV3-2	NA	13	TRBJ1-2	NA	CASSQGPGVGYTF	TGTGCCAGCAGCCAAGGCCCAGGGGTTGGCTACACCTTC
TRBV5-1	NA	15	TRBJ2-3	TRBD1	CASSPPGQGTDTQYF	TGCGCCAGCAGCCCCCCGGGACAGGGAACAGATACGCAGTATTTT